The 12 T cell receptor beta chains in this list originate from one sample, sequenced in a study of shared clonotypes between healthy human individuals (dated by TCRdb to the early 2020s). Library creation used the immunoSEQ multiplex PCR assay. TCRdb's version of the immuneACCESS table is confined to in-frame rearrangements and falls short of the full clone set. An unresolved V gene accounts for under half of the shortfall where checked; the remainder is of unknown origin. The sample yields roughly 200,000 clones; approximately 70% were counted once. The ten largest clones capture 10% of the sample. The specimen was memory CD4+ T cells sorted from blood. The sample's cell subset or site label, decoded: CD45RA-negative fraction. The source of these receptors is a man aged 30-40 years in good health.

This clone was seen at least ten times. This chain uses TRBV7-9 with TRBJ2-3; TRBD1 agrees at 7 bases. The V and J ends lost 4 bases and 3 bases, in that order; junction bases with no gene match: 13. Germline V gene sequence: CDR1 SEHNR, CDR2 FQNEAQ (reference sequence). The length of the CDR3 is 17 residues. Here the CDR3 DNA reads TGTGCCAGCAGCTCCCGGATTGACAGGGTTAATACAGATACGCAGTATTTT. This translates into CASSSRIDRVNTDTQYF.

There are many counts of this clone. This chain uses TRBV7-2 with TRBJ2-7, with D uncertain. V was shortened by 7 bases and J by 2 bases, with 9 bases between the two germline ends. The length of the CDR3 is 12 residues. Germline CDR1 SGHTA, CDR2 FQGNSA. The CDR3 region has the DNA TGTGCCAGCACTGGTGATACCTACGAGCAGTACTTC. Residues: CASTGDTYEQYF.

This sequence joins TRBV6-5 and TRBJ2-5; D gene ambiguous. The V end was cut by 6 bases, the J end by 9 bases, with 11 bases between. The CDR3 consists of 11 residues. Germline V gives CDR1 MNHEY, CDR2 SVGAGI. This CDR3 reads CASSDLLAQYF. CDR3 nucleotide sequence: TGTGCCAGCAGCGATCTTTTGGCCCAGTACTTC.

The chain combines TRBV5-4 with TRBJ2-1, with TRBD2 matching over 8 bases. Looked up from germline, CDR1 is SGHNT and CDR2 is YYREEE (reference sequence). CDR3 length: 15 amino acids. J lost 1 base, V lost 4 bases, and 4 bases had no gene match. CDR3 sequence: CASSLREGSYNEQFF. The CDR3 DNA is TGTGCCAGCAGCCTTCGGGAGGGTTCCTACAATGAGCAGTTCTTC.

The chain employs TRBV25-1 and TRBJ1-4; D ambiguous. The germline gives CDR1 MGHDK, CDR2 SYGVNS. Trimming removed 4 bases at V and 1 base at J, with 7 bases between. CDR3 length: 14 amino acids. Here the CDR3 DNA reads TGTGCCAGCAGTGGCGGAGAAACTAATGAAAAACTGTTTTTT. It encodes CASSGGETNEKLFF.

This clone has only a few counts. J is TRBJ1-4 and V is TRBV5-6; possible D gene TRBD1, 6 bases. This CDR3 spans 15 amino acids. V dropped 0 bases and J dropped 5 bases, with 11 bases sitting between them. Germline values: CDR1 SGHDT, CDR2 YYEEEE. The CDR3 DNA reads TGTGCCAGCAGCTTGGCTCTAGGGACAAATGAAAAACTGTTTTTT. It is translated as CASSLALGTNEKLFF.

The genes are TRBV28 and TRBJ1-1; a possible D gene is TRBD1 (6 bases). The length of the CDR3 is 15 residues. Germline V gene lookup returns CDR1 MDHEN and CDR2 SYDVKM. V was shortened by 4 bases and J by 1 base, with 13 bases between the two germline ends. The CDR3 coding sequence is TGTGCCAGCAGTTCGGGACAAAATCGGAACACTGAAGCTTTCTTT. Its translation: CASSSGQNRNTEAFF.

Ten or more counts support this clone. This sequence joins TRBV11-3 and TRBJ2-7, with D perhaps matching TRBD2 (5 bases). V lost 4 bases and J lost 3, with 10 bases in between. The germline V gene encodes CDR1 SGHNT and CDR2 YENEEA. CDR3 size: 13 residues. The CDR3 DNA sequence: TGTGCCAGCAGCTGGACGGGAAGCTACGAGCAGTACTTC. As protein: CASSWTGSYEQYF. Together with reference TRBV11-3 and TRBJ2-7, the CDR3 gives the full variable domain: EAGVVQSPRYKIIEKKQPVAFWCNPISGHNTLYWYLQNLGQGPELLIRYENEEAVDDSQLPKDRFSAERLKGVDSTLKIQPAELGDSAVYLCASSWTGSYEQYFGPGTRLTVT.

This clone was counted a few times. This chain connects TRBV18 to TRBJ2-1; 8 bases fit TRBD1. From germline, CDR1 is KGHSH and CDR2 LQKENI. Trimming cost V 4 bases and J 5 bases; bases outside gene matches: 7. The CDR3 contains 15 residues. In nucleotides, the CDR3 is TGTGCCAGCTCACTGGGGACAGGTAACCACAATGAGCAGTTCTTC. It is translated as CASSLGTGNHNEQFF.

This chain uses TRBV29-1 with TRBJ2-5; 8 positions agree with TRBD2. There are 15 residues in the CDR3. V dropped 3 bases and J dropped 2; count of bases not matched to a gene: 8. The germline CDR1 and CDR2 sequences are SQVTM and ANQGSEA. In nucleotides, the CDR3 is TGCAGCGTTGACGGCGGCGGGAGGATACAAGAGACCCAGTACTTC. It specifies CSVDGGGRIQETQYF.

The chain carries TRBV7-8 and TRBJ2-1; 7 nucleotides agree with TRBD2. The CDR3 consists of 13 residues. With V trimmed by 8 bases and J by 4 bases, 5 bases remained unmatched. Looked up from germline, CDR1 is SGHVS and CDR2 is FQNEAQ. CDR3 loop: CASGDYLYNEQFF. CDR3 coding DNA: TGTGCCAGCGGGGACTATCTTTACAATGAGCAGTTCTTC.

The chain joins TRBV6-5 to TRBJ1-2; 9 bases line up with TRBD1. This CDR3 has 13 residues. In germline, CDR1 is MNHEY, CDR2 SVGAGI. Trimming cost V 6 bases and J 9 bases; bases outside gene matches: 8. The DNA for the CDR3 is TGTGCCAGCAGCCTTACACAGGGGGCGAGCTACACCTTC. It translates to CASSLTQGASYTF.